This T cell receptor beta chain was observed in a study of CD4+ T cells in melanoma. Study results and limitations: A reported correlation linked neoantigen-specific CD4+ T cells to CD8+, macrophage and B cell function.

Remarks on this clone: The antigen is not known.

The germline V gene encodes CDR1 SGHDT and CDR2 YYEEEE. Between the trimmed V and J ends, which lost 5 bases and 3 bases, there was a span of 14 bases. This CDR3 is 14 amino acids long. Libraries were prepared by immunoSEQ multiplex PCR; TCRdb keeps only in-frame clonotypes and omits some of them. The sample records roughly 16,000 clones, approximately 76% being singletons. The sequenced sample consisted of cells from a culture (not recorded whether cultured in vitro). This sequence was found in a human donor with melanoma. This rearrangement joins TRBV5-6 to TRBJ1-2, with a possible D match to TRBD1 (5 bases). The CDR3 is CASSLTGTDYGYTF. DNA of the CDR3: TGTGCCAGCAGTTTGACCGGGACGGACTATGGCTACACCTTC.